What follows are 11 T cell receptor beta chains derived from one specimen sequenced in a study of cytomegalovirus exposure and HLA in healthy donors. Primers for the PCR totalled 60 Vbeta and 13 Jbeta. Clones were read by immunoSEQ multiplex PCR, and TCRdb kept only the in-frame ones, dropping some. The repertoire has roughly 130,000 clones, approximately 85% of them found once; the top ten carry over 1.5%. The sequenced sample consisted of PBMCs. The receptors shown here come from a boy aged 5-17 years in good health and CMV-seronegative.

The genes are TRBV5-8 and TRBJ2-5, with D possibly being TRBD2 (6 bases). Germline V CDR1 and CDR2: SGHTS, YDEGEE. V gave up 4 bases and J gave up 1 base, with 14 bases separating them. CDR3 length: 15 amino acids. CDR3 DNA: TGTGCCAGCAGCACGACTGGAGGGGTCCAAGAGACCCAGTACTTC. It yields the protein CASSTTGGVQETQYF.

The rearrangement uses TRBV28 and TRBJ2-3; 7 bases line up with TRBD2. The trim removed 5 bases at V and 2 bases at J, leaving 16 bases unmatched. Germline V gives CDR1 MDHEN, CDR2 SYDVKM. CDR3 length: 18 residues. The CDR3 DNA reads as TGTGCCAGCAGTAGCGGACTCGAGCGGGACTATTTCACAGATACGCAGTATTTT. This codes for CASSSGLERDYFTDTQYF.

This chain links TRBV6-5 with TRBJ1-2, with D maybe TRBD1 (6 bases). CDR1 MNHEY and CDR2 SVGAGI come from the germline V gene. With 6 bases removed from V and 2 bases from J, the gap between germline ends came to 10 bases. This CDR3 is built from 13 residues. The CDR3 sequence is CASSRQGNYGYTF. Here the CDR3 DNA reads TGTGCCAGCAGCCGCCAGGGGAACTATGGCTACACCTTC.

This chain uses TRBV2 with TRBJ2-3; TRBD2 aligns across 13 bases. The germline V gene encodes CDR1 SNHLY and CDR2 FYNNEI. This CDR3 has 17 amino acids. After removal of 6 bases from V and 8 bases from J, the junction contained 14 bases not matched to a gene. The CDR3: CASSHRTSGGRRGTQYF. The CDR3 DNA reads as TGTGCCAGCAGCCACAGGACTAGCGGGGGACGGAGAGGTACGCAGTATTTT.

The J gene is TRBJ2-4, the V gene TRBV6-6, with D hard to call. V lost 5 bases to trimming and J lost 5 bases, with 13 bases between them. Germline CDR1 is MNHNY and CDR2 is SVGAGI (reference sequence). This CDR3 is 14 amino acids long. The CDR3 DNA sequence: TGTGCCAGCAGTCCGTACCGCGGCGAAAACATTCAGTACTTC. Protein sequence: CASSPYRGENIQYF.

The chain recombines TRBV19 with TRBJ2-5; 15 nucleotides agree with TRBD2. The V segment lost 4 bases and the J segment 5 bases; nucleotides outside the gene matches: 11. Germline V lookup: CDR1 LNHDA, CDR2 SQIVND (reference sequence). The CDR3 spans 18 residues. CDR3 nucleotide sequence: TGTGCCAGTAGTACGGGGACTAGCGGGAGGCTTCGGGGGGAGACCCAGTACTTC. This codes for CASSTGTSGRLRGETQYF.

This clone was counted once. This chain connects TRBV7-9 to TRBJ2-7; 7 bases align to TRBD1. V was pared by 4 bases and J by 6 bases, with 12 bases of the junction left unmatched. Germline V lookup: CDR1 SEHNR, CDR2 FQNEAQ (reference sequence). The CDR3 covers 15 residues. CDR3 nucleotide sequence: TGTGCCAGCAGCTCCCGGGACAGCTCTCACGGCGAGCAGTACTTC. Translation gives CASSSRDSSHGEQYF.

V usage is TRBV2 and J usage is TRBJ1-5; a possible D gene is TRBD1 (6 bases). V lost 5 bases, J lost 7 bases, and 12 bases lay in between. The CDR3 has 13 amino acids. CDR1 SNHLY and CDR2 FYNNEI come from the germline V gene. Here the CDR3 reads CASSLDRPQPQHF. CDR3 DNA: TGTGCCAGCAGTCTAGACAGGCCGCAGCCCCAGCATTTT.

This rearrangement joins TRBV9 to TRBJ2-3; a weak D match, TRBD2 (5 bases). The CDR3 extends over 14 amino acids. Trimming left V 2 bases short and J 3 bases short, with 10 bases between. Germline-derived CDR1 and CDR2 are SGDLS and YYNGEE. The CDR3 DNA is TGTGCCAGCAGCGTTGAGGGATCGACAGATACGCAGTATTTT. Amino acid sequence: CASSVEGSTDTQYF.

The gene calls are TRBV29-1 and TRBJ1-3; no reliable D call. The CDR3 length is 16 residues. CDR1 is SQVTM and CDR2 is ANQGSEA in the germline V gene. Trimming took 5 bases from V and 0 from J, leaving 17 bases between them. The CDR3 DNA reads as TGCAGCGTTCGTACAGACGAACGAAACTCTGGAAACACCATATATTTT. Translation gives CSVRTDERNSGNTIYF.

V and J are TRBV14 and TRBJ1-1; TRBD1 agrees at 11 bases. The CDR3 runs 15 residues. Germline V gene lookup returns CDR1 SGHDN and CDR2 FVKESK. V shed 5 bases and J 5 bases; nucleotides not matched to a gene: 7. The CDR3 region is CASSFTGTGGTEAFF. Here the CDR3 DNA reads TGTGCCAGCAGCTTTACCGGGACAGGGGGGACTGAAGCTTTCTTT.